This T cell receptor (beta chain) was sequenced during a study of blood T cells in healthy people across ages. Trimming left V 2 bases short and J 9 bases short, with 10 bases between. The CDR3 is made up of 12 amino acids. Germline V gene data show CDR1 as MNHEY and CDR2 as SMNVEV (reference sequence). Next came a second PCR, run for about 7 to 12 cycles, which used a sample-barcoded 5' primer along with a J-beta primer mix. Via MiXCR, TCRdb re-called the 5' RACE reads, giving one row per CDR3 protein. Here the sample spans roughly 1,700,000 distinct CDR3 sequences, 28% being singletons. What was sequenced was blood. The gene calls are TRBV27 and TRBJ2-5; D perhaps matches TRBD2 (6 bases). The origin of this receptor is a woman aged 30 to 39 in good health. The CDR3 sequence: CASSLTGAAQYF. CDR3 DNA sequence: TGTGCCAGCAGTTTAACGGGAGCGGCCCAGTACTTC.